This T cell receptor beta chain appears in the sequencing data of a study of early stage breast cancer tumors. Concerning this clone itself: Its specificity is unknown.

Findings and limits, study-wide: Tumors had around 2.4-fold higher T cell density than normal breast. Enriched TCRB sequences shared across patients were mostly commonly generated sequences.

Sequencing was performed with immunoSEQ multiplex PCR; in TCRdb, only in-frame clones are kept and a portion is missing. The sample lists 23,000 or so clones; around 70% were seen once. The junction had 7 bases not matched to a gene; V was cut back by 4 bases and J by 4 bases. CDR3 size: 15 residues. Per the germline V gene, CDR1 is LGHNA and CDR2 is YSLEER. The sequenced material came from breast tumor tissue. The sequence was obtained from a person between 60 and 69 years old with breast cancer. The rearrangement links TRBV4-3 to TRBJ2-7; 10 nucleotides match TRBD1. CDR3 nucleotides: TGCGCCAGCAGCCTACGGACAGGGGGGTTTTACGAGCAGTACTTC. Translated, it gives CASSLRTGGFYEQYF.